The TCR beta chain under discussion was sequenced for a study of T cell clones after liver transplantation. Study-wide context: Standard immunosuppression, with no induction, continued until 12-24 months after transplant. Timepoints were pre-transplant, pre-withdrawal, and after withdrawal was completed or failed.

V lost 4 bases and J lost 4, with 4 bases in between. The CDR3 sequence is 11 residues long. Per germline, CDR1 MNHNS and CDR2 SASEGT. Overall study findings and caveats: A larger donor-reactive than third-party decline suggested partial antigen-specific deletion. Small, mixed patient groups and varying post-transplant times limit these conclusions.

Points on this clone: Its specificity is unknown.

Assay: immunoSEQ multiplex PCR; the TCRdb copy retains only in-frame clones and omits some. This sample has some 80,000 clones, with around 84% found just once. Sample: CD4+ T cells from blood, taken around 50 months after liver transplant. The chain has TRBV6-1 and TRBJ1-2; D not certain. The source of this sequence is a human patient who received a liver transplant. Some T cells here may be from the graft donor. CDR3 coding DNA: TGTGCCAGCAGTGGATCCTATGGCTACACCTTC. Residues: CASSGSYGYTF.